These 16 T cell receptor beta chains originate from one sample sequenced in a study of blood T cell repertoires in COVID-19. Assay used: immunoSEQ multiplex PCR; TCRdb lists only in-frame clones, some missing. Among 150,000 or so clones listed, roughly 76% were seen once. The source material was peripheral blood. These receptors were taken from a human donor with acute or convalescent COVID-19. The donor label of this sample is uncertain.

This chain links TRBV30 with TRBJ1-2; the D gene is possibly TRBD1 (5 bases). This CDR3 has 15 residues. Deletions cut 0 bases from V and 7 bases from J, with 18 bases between. Germline loops: CDR1 GTSNPN, CDR2 SVGIG (reference sequence). The CDR3 sequence: CAWSVQAGRAIGYTF. The CDR3 bases are TGTGCCTGGAGTGTACAGGCAGGGAGGGCCATTGGCTACACCTTC.

This clone came up once. The chain carries TRBV6-5 and TRBJ2-2; 7 nucleotides align to TRBD1. J was trimmed by 0 bases and V by 6 bases; bases with no gene match: 1. In germline, CDR1 is MNHEY, CDR2 SVGAGI. The CDR3 is 14 residues long. The CDR3 region has the DNA TGTGCCAGCAGGACAGGGACGAACACCGGGGAGCTGTTTTTT. Translated: CASRTGTNTGELFF.

The V and J genes are TRBV6-5 and TRBJ1-2, with D hard to call. The CDR3 consists of 13 residues. The germline V gene has CDR1 MNHEY and CDR2 SVGAGI. The germline V and J ends were trimmed by 5 bases and 4 bases, with 11 bases remaining between them. CDR3 nucleotides: TGTGCCAGCAGTCCCGTGGGCCTCTATGGCTACACCTTC. Translating it yields CASSPVGLYGYTF.

V gene TRBV4-1 combines with J gene TRBJ2-5; 10 bases are shared with TRBD2. The CDR3 is 16 residues long. After removal of 4 bases from V and 3 bases from J, the junction contained 8 bases not matched to a gene. The germline gives CDR1 MGHRA, CDR2 YSYEKL. CDR3: CASSLQRGGREETQYF. In nucleotides, the CDR3 is TGCGCCAGCAGCCTACAGCGGGGGGGCCGGGAAGAGACCCAGTACTTC.

The J gene is TRBJ1-5, the V gene TRBV9; possible D gene TRBD1, 5 bases. The CDR3 sequence is 14 residues long. Trimming removed 3 bases at V and 3 bases at J, with 10 bases between. Germline lookup yields CDR1 SGDLS and CDR2 YYNGEE. The CDR3 region is CASSAWGDNQPQHF. In DNA, the CDR3 is TGTGCCAGCAGCGCCTGGGGGGACAATCAGCCCCAGCATTTT.

There are a few counts of this clone. The junction departs from germline at one end; a sequencing error may be responsible. The chain is built from TRBV11-2 and TRBJ1-1; D uncertain. Germline loops: CDR1 SGHAT, CDR2 FQNNGV. The CDR3 totals 12 residues. In nucleotides, the CDR3 is TGTGCCAGCAGCTTAGATCGAACAGAGCAGGTATTT. It is translated as CASSLDRTEQVF. Supplemented by reference TRBV11-2 and TRBJ1-1, the full variable domain reads EAGVAQSPRYKIIEKRQSVAFWCNPISGHATLYWYQQILGQGPKLLIQFQNNGVVDDSQLPKDRFSAERLKGVDSTLKIQPAKLEDSAVYLCASSLDRTEQVFGQGTRLTVV.

This clone is a singleton in its sample. V is TRBV7-6 and J is TRBJ1-1, with 7 bases aligning to TRBD1. CDR3 length: 12 amino acids. J gave up 5 bases and V 6 bases, and 3 bases lay outside the gene matches. Looked up from germline, CDR1 is SGHVS and CDR2 is FNYEAQ. This CDR3 reads CASRHRGTEAFF. Written as DNA, the CDR3 is TGTGCCAGCAGGCACAGGGGTACTGAAGCTTTCTTT.

The CDR3 DNA follows: TGTGCCAGCAGCTTAGGGCGACAGGGCGGCCACGAGCAGTACTTC. Protein sequence: CASSLGRQGGHEQYF. This chain connects TRBV11-1 to TRBJ2-7; 7 bases line up with TRBD1. The trim removed 1 base at V and 5 bases at J, leaving 8 bases unmatched. This CDR3 contains 15 residues. The germline CDR1 and CDR2 sequences are SGHAT and FQDESV (reference sequence).

The chain recombines TRBV9 with TRBJ2-3, with 13 nucleotides matching TRBD2. CDR1 is SGDLS, CDR2 YYNGEE, per germline. Germline trimming cut 0 bases from V and 7 bases from J; bases unmatched to any gene: 2. There are 15 residues in the CDR3. CDR3 amino acids: CASSVGGLAGNTQYF. Here the CDR3 DNA reads TGTGCCAGCAGCGTAGGGGGACTAGCGGGAAATACGCAGTATTTT.

This clone has at least ten counts. The chain combines TRBV30 with TRBJ2-3, with TRBD1 matching 10 bases. Trimming cost V 2 bases and J 1 base; bases outside gene matches: 3. Germline CDR1 and CDR2: GTSNPN and SVGIG (reference sequence). This CDR3 is built from 15 residues. CDR3 in amino acids: CAWSPGTGGTDTQYF. The DNA of the CDR3 is TGTGCCTGGAGTCCGGGGACAGGGGGCACAGATACGCAGTATTTT.

This clone came up a few times. The chain is built from TRBV5-5 and TRBJ2-5, with 9 bases that match TRBD2. The CDR3 is 15 residues long. In germline, CDR1 is SGHKS, CDR2 YYEKEE (reference sequence). The V gene end was trimmed by 2 bases and the J gene end by 5 bases; junction bases not matched to a gene: 7. CDR3 loop: CASSFSGGPRETQYF. The CDR3, as DNA: TGTGCCAGCAGCTTTAGCGGGGGCCCGCGGGAGACCCAGTACTTC.

V is TRBV2 and J is TRBJ1-1; D perhaps matches TRBD1 (6 bases). The CDR3 spans 12 residues. Trimming shortened V by 7 bases and J by 8 bases, and 14 bases separated the two germline ends. Germline CDR1 and CDR2: SNHLY and FYNNEI. As DNA, the CDR3 is TGTGCCAGCACCAGATCAGGGGCCGAAGCTTTCTTT. Translation gives CASTRSGAEAFF.

This clone occurred once. The genes are TRBV3-1 (or the pseudogene TRBV3-2) and TRBJ2-7, with a tentative D call TRBD2 (5 bases). CDR1 LGHDT and CDR2 YNNKEL come from the germline V gene (reference sequence). CDR3 length: 15 amino acids. V lost 4 bases, J lost 3 bases, and 16 bases lay in between. CDR3 sequence (DNA): TGTGCCAGCAGCCCCGTTGGAGGTCTCTTCTACGAGCAGTACTTC. Its translation is CASSPVGGLFYEQYF.

This clone was detected a few times. Here the CDR3 reads CASSVDGGSDSPLHF. The DNA of the CDR3 is TGTGCCAGCAGCGTAGATGGGGGGAGTGATTCACCCCTCCACTTT. The V call is TRBV9, the J call TRBJ1-6; perhaps TRBD1 as D (5 bases). This CDR3 comprises 15 residues. V lost 0 bases and J 8 bases, leaving 12 bases between the germline ends. CDR1 is SGDLS, CDR2 YYNGEE, per germline.

J is TRBJ1-2 and V is TRBV7-8; 8 nucleotides line up with TRBD1. CDR3 size: 17 residues. CDR1 and CDR2 (germline): SGHVS, FQNEAQ. Unmatched junction bases numbered 18, after V lost 4 bases and J lost 8 bases. CDR3 DNA: TGTGCCAGCAGCTCTCACAGGGGGGGCCCCTCATCGGGGGGCTACACCTTC. Translated, it gives CASSSHRGGPSSGGYTF.

The rearrangement joins TRBV27 to TRBJ1-4, with D perhaps matching TRBD1 (6 bases). V was clipped by 5 bases and J by 3 bases, with 13 bases between them. The CDR3 contains 15 residues. Germline V CDR1 and CDR2: MNHEY, SMNVEV (reference sequence). The CDR3 spells CASSTDRSPNEKLFF. The DNA of the CDR3 is TGTGCCAGCAGTACCGACAGGTCGCCTAATGAAAAACTGTTTTTT.